This T cell receptor (beta chain) was retrieved from a study of CD4 and CD8 cells across lung adenocarcinoma regions. The V gene lost 7 bases and the J gene lost 1 base, with 9 bases spanning the gap. CDR1 and CDR2 (germline): MNHNS, SASEGT. The CDR3 length is 13 residues. This clonotype is deemed medium-sized (0.01 to 0.1%). TCRdb re-called the PCR reads through MiXCR, storing one row per CDR3 protein. The sample yields under 13,000 distinct CDR3 sequences, 53% seen once. Localized lung adenocarcinoma, a non-small cell lung cancer, affected the donors. The chain has TRBV6-1 and TRBJ2-3; D remains unclear. Sequencing was carried out using CD4+ T cells from the center of a lung tumor. The origin of this receptor is a male donor with lung adenocarcinoma. The CD4 and CD8 labels of this study may be unreliable. The CDR3 loop reads CASTVPGTDTQYF. The CDR3 DNA is TGTGCCAGCACGGTGCCAGGCACAGATACGCAGTATTTT.